This T cell receptor beta chain was obtained from a study of shared clonotypes between healthy human individuals. Trimming removed 3 bases from V and 0 bases from J, with 15 bases in between. This CDR3 is 17 amino acids long. Germline values: CDR1 SNHLY, CDR2 FYNNEI. General study results and limits: Blood alone was sampled, and tissue repertoires likely differ.

Comments on this clone: Its antigen is currently unknown.

Data came from immunoSEQ multiplex PCR; TCRdb stores just in-frame clones and leaves some out. The sample has about 120,000 clones; under 70% are singletons. The source of this sequence is a woman aged 25 to 39 in good health. The specimen was memory CD8+ T cells sorted from blood. Subset specified: CD45RO+ cells pooled with CCR7-negative TemRA cells. The chain combines TRBV2 with TRBJ1-5; a possible D gene is TRBD1 (5 bases). CDR3 amino acids: CASSDGAGFLSNQPQHF. The CDR3 DNA reads as TGTGCCAGCAGTGATGGGGCGGGATTTCTTAGCAATCAGCCCCAGCATTTT.